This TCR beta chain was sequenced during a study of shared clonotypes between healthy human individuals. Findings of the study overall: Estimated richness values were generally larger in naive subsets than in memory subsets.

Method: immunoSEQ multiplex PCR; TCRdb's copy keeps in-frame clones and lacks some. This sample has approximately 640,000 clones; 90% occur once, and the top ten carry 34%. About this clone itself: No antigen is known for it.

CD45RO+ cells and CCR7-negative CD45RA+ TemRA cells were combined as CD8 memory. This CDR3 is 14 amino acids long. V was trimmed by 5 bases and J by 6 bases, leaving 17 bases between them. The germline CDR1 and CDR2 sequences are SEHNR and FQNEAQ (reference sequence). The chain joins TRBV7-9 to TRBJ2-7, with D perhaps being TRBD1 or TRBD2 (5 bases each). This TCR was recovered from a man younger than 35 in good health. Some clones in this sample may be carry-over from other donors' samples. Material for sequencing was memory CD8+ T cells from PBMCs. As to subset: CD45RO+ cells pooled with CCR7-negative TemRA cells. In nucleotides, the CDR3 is TGTGCCAGCAGCCCCGAGCGGACACTCCGCGAGCAGTACTTC. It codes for CASSPERTLREQYF.